The 19 T cell receptor beta chains below were found in one sample sequenced in a study of cytomegalovirus exposure and HLA in healthy donors (dated by TCRdb to 2017 to 2019). The receptor library was made with the immunoSEQ multiplex PCR assay. A mixture of 60 forward primers for TCR Vbeta segments and 13 reverse primers for TCR Jbeta segments was used in the multiplex PCR. This is the immuneACCESS table as TCRdb keeps it, with only in-frame sequences that have V and J called. A part of the clones is gone; compared with another copy, unresolved V genes explain less than half, and the rest is unexplained. Across this sample there are about 120,000 clones, with roughly a tenth seen only once. The biggest ten clones account for around 3% of the sample. The specimen was PBMCs. These receptors were collected from a man younger than 45 in good health and CMV-seronegative.

The CDR3 DNA reads as TGTGCCAGCAGTGCTGGACAGTCAATCTATGGCTACACCTTC. Translated: CASSAGQSIYGYTF. The chain uses TRBV6-1 and TRBJ1-2; TRBD1 is a possible D gene (6 bases). Germline CDR1 MNHNS, CDR2 SASEGT. This CDR3 is built from 14 residues. V lost 4 bases and J lost 4, with 13 bases in between.

The gene calls are TRBV2 and TRBJ2-4, with 9 positions matching TRBD1. Germline CDR1 SNHLY, CDR2 FYNNEI. CDR3 size: 14 residues. The trim removed 7 bases at V and 6 bases at J, leaving 7 bases unmatched. The CDR3 DNA sequence: TGTGCCAGCAAAGGAGGGGGACAGGGAAACATTCAGTACTTC. This gives the protein CASKGGGQGNIQYF.

This clone was observed a handful of times. V and J are TRBV30 and TRBJ1-1; D remains unclear. CDR1 GTSNPN and CDR2 SVGIG come from the germline V gene (reference sequence). Trimming pared 1 base from V and 1 base from J, leaving 7 bases between. The CDR3 sequence is 13 residues long. This CDR3 is CAWSGAGNTEAFF. CDR3 sequence (DNA): TGTGCCTGGAGTGGGGCTGGGAACACTGAAGCTTTCTTT.

The chain has TRBV5-1 and TRBJ2-3, with 9 bases that match TRBD2. The CDR3 is 17 amino acids. J lost 6 bases, V lost 1 base, and 12 bases had no gene match. CDR1 SGHRS and CDR2 YFSETQ come from the germline V gene. The CDR3 nucleotides are TGCGCCAGCAGCTTGAATAGCGGGAGCCCTCGTGGGGATACGCAGTATTTT. Translation: CASSLNSGSPRGDTQYF.

This chain links TRBV18 with TRBJ2-7; 11 nucleotides align to TRBD2. Per germline, CDR1 KGHSH and CDR2 LQKENI. V gave up 4 bases and J gave up 2 bases; unmatched junction bases: 7. The CDR3 contains 16 residues. In nucleotides, the CDR3 is TGTGCCAGCTCACGGCTGACTAGCGGGGAAACCTACGAGCAGTACTTC. Protein product: CASSRLTSGETYEQYF.

This clone was seen a few times. V and J are TRBV6-5 and TRBJ1-2, with 9 bases that match TRBD1. The trim removed 5 bases at V and 4 bases at J, leaving 8 bases unmatched. The CDR3 consists of 15 residues. CDR1 MNHEY and CDR2 SVGAGI come from the germline V gene. As DNA, the CDR3 is TGTGCCAGCAGTGTCCGGGACAGGGACTTCTATGGCTACACCTTC. Translation: CASSVRDRDFYGYTF.

The table lists this clone with a few counts. The junction departs from the called germline gene at one end, perhaps through a read error. V usage is TRBV5-1 and J usage is TRBJ1-2; D possibly corresponds to TRBD1 (6 bases). Germline V lookup: CDR1 SGHRS, CDR2 YFSETQ. This CDR3 comprises 15 residues. The CDR3 nucleotides read TGCGCCAGCAGATTGGGGGCAGGGCCGAACTATGGCTACACCTTC. The encoded protein is CASRLGAGPNYGYTF.

In its sample, this clone was seen a few times. The chain links TRBV6-1 to TRBJ1-1; 7 nucleotides align to TRBD1. The CDR3 totals 13 residues. Looked up from germline, CDR1 is MNHNS and CDR2 is SASEGT. V trimming: 5 bases; J trimming: 5 bases; junction bases outside the gene matches: 5. The CDR3 region has the DNA TGTGCCAGCAGTAACCCGGGACAGACTGAAGCTTTCTTT. This sequence encodes CASSNPGQTEAFF.

Only a few counts were recorded for this clone. The chain is built from TRBV9 and TRBJ2-3; 9 nucleotides agree with TRBD2. The length of the CDR3 is 19 residues. The germline CDR1 and CDR2 sequences are SGDLS and YYNGEE. J gave up 2 bases and V 4 bases, and 17 bases lay outside the gene matches. CDR3 amino acids: CASSPGAGGRRENTDTQYF. Here the CDR3 DNA reads TGTGCCAGCAGCCCGGGGGCGGGGGGGCGTAGGGAAAACACAGATACGCAGTATTTT.

This clone turned up a few times. The chain combines TRBV5-1 with TRBJ2-5, with 8 positions matching TRBD2. The CDR3 extends over 13 amino acids. The V gene's germline CDR1 is SGHRS and CDR2 YFSETQ. The V segment lost 7 bases and the J segment 5 bases; nucleotides outside the gene matches: 7. CDR3 sequence: CASRISGVETQYF. In DNA form, the CDR3 reads TGCGCCAGCCGGATTAGCGGGGTGGAGACCCAGTACTTC.

This chain links TRBV30 with TRBJ1-6; 7 nucleotides match TRBD1. This CDR3 has 14 residues. V was clipped by 2 bases and J by 11 bases; unmatched bases: 9. Germline CDR1 reads GTSNPN; CDR2 reads SVGIG (reference sequence). The CDR3 DNA sequence: TGTGCCTGGAGTATCGGGACAGTAGGGGCACCCCTCCACTTT. The encoded protein is CAWSIGTVGAPLHF.

In this sample, this clone turned up a few times. J is TRBJ1-2 and V is TRBV7-9; D uncertain. V lost 5 bases and J lost 10, with 17 bases in between. The CDR3 is 13 amino acids. The germline gives CDR1 SEHNR, CDR2 FQNEAQ (reference sequence). The CDR3 loop reads CASSPPGLWVYTF. The CDR3 bases are TGTGCCAGCAGCCCTCCAGGACTTTGGGTCTACACCTTC.

This clone was counted only a few times. CDR3 amino acids: CASSLLDRESSEQYF. The CDR3 DNA sequence: TGTGCCAGCAGCTTGCTGGACAGGGAATCTTCCGAGCAGTACTTC. The rearrangement joins TRBV7-9 to TRBJ2-7, with 8 bases lining up with TRBD1. Trimming cost V 3 bases and J 6 bases; bases outside gene matches: 10. Germline V gene sequence: CDR1 SEHNR, CDR2 FQNEAQ (reference sequence). The CDR3 has 15 residues.

The rearrangement uses TRBV7-9 and TRBJ2-7, with D perhaps matching TRBD2 (6 bases). The CDR3 is 14 residues long. Trimming removed 6 bases at V and 3 bases at J, with 15 bases between. The germline CDR1 and CDR2 sequences are SEHNR and FQNEAQ (reference sequence). CDR3 sequence reads: CASSQYSGSYEQYF. CDR3 DNA: TGTGCCAGCAGTCAATACTCCGGGAGCTACGAGCAGTACTTC.

This chain joins TRBV29-1 and TRBJ2-5, with D unclear. Germline assignment: CDR1 SQVTM and CDR2 ANQGSEA. The CDR3 contains 16 residues. Trimming shortened V by 0 bases and J by 0 bases, and 14 bases separated the two germline ends. CDR3 sequence (DNA): TGCAGCGTTGAAGATCAGCGACGGCAGTACCAAGAGACCCAGTACTTC. It specifies CSVEDQRRQYQETQYF.

This clone was picked up a small number of times. DNA of the CDR3: TGTGCCAGCAGCTCTACAGGGGCGCGAAACATTCAGTACTTC. Translated, it gives CASSSTGARNIQYF. The V gene is TRBV7-9, the J gene TRBJ2-4; 7 positions match TRBD1. The CDR3 contains 14 residues. In germline, CDR1 is SEHNR, CDR2 FQNEAQ (reference sequence). Trimming took 4 bases from V and 6 from J; bases not matched to a gene: 6.

The CDR3 sequence: CASSPNPGQGSNTEAFF. The DNA for the CDR3 is TGTGCCAGCTCACCGAACCCGGGACAGGGTTCGAACACTGAAGCTTTCTTT. The rearrangement uses TRBV18 and TRBJ1-1, with TRBD1 matching over 9 bases. Germline-derived CDR1 and CDR2 are KGHSH and LQKENI. The CDR3 spans 17 residues. V gave up 3 bases and J gave up 1 base; unmatched junction bases: 9.

The chain is built from TRBV5-1 and TRBJ2-1; tentatively, D is TRBD1 (6 bases). With 7 bases removed from V and 7 bases from J, the gap between germline ends came to 15 bases. The CDR3 is made up of 13 amino acids. Germline CDR1 is SGHRS and CDR2 is YFSETQ. Written as DNA, the CDR3 is TGCGCCAGCGGGATTACAGGGAATAATGAGCAGTTCTTC. It encodes CASGITGNNEQFF.

This sequence joins TRBV6-4 and TRBJ2-1; D is perhaps TRBD2 (7 bases). The CDR3 is 14 amino acids. Germline assignment: CDR1 MRHNA and CDR2 SNTAGT. The V and J ends lost 0 bases and 6 bases respectively, with 9 bases between them. The CDR3 DNA reads as TGTGCCAGCAGTGACTCGGGGGGGCGCAATGAGCAGTTCTTC. Its translation: CASSDSGGRNEQFF.